A single TCR beta chain is shown here with its context. Assay used: immunoSEQ multiplex PCR; TCRdb lists only in-frame clones, some missing. The sample lists some 250,000 clones, over 70% occurring once. Germline V CDR1 and CDR2: KGHSH, LQKENI. This CDR3 has 14 residues. Trimming left V 2 bases short and J 5 bases short, with 10 bases between. This sample stems from a study of blood T cell repertoires in COVID-19. Sequencing used peripheral blood. V and J are TRBV18 and TRBJ1-5; possibly TRBD1 for D (5 bases). This clonotype originated in a woman older than 75 with acute or convalescent COVID-19. As DNA, the CDR3 is TGTGCCAGCTCACCAGGCAGGGCTCATCAGCCCCAGCATTTT. It encodes CASSPGRAHQPQHF.